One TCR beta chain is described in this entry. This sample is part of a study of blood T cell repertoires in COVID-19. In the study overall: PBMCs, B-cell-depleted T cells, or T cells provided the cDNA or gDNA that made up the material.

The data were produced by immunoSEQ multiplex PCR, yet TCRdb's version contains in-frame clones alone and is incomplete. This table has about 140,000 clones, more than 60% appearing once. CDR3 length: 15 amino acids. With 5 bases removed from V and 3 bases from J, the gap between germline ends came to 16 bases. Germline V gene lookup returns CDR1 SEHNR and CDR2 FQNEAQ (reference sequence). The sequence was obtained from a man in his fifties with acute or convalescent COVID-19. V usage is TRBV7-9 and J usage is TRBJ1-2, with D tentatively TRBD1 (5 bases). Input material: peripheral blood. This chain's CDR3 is CASSQATEPYYGYTF. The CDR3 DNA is TGTGCCAGCAGCCAGGCGACAGAACCTTACTATGGCTACACCTTC.